The 26 T cell receptor beta chains in this list originate from one sample, sequenced in a study of early T cells in non-severe SARS-CoV-2 infection. MiXCR, applied by TCRdb to the 5' RACE reads, yields one record per CDR3 protein. The sample contains over 45,000 distinct CDR3 sequences, 5.5% to 6.5% of which appear only once. Material: whole blood. The receptors shown here come from an adult who was a healthcare worker with PCR-confirmed SARS-CoV-2 infection or an uninfected control (not recorded which).

About this clonotype itself: Possible read error: a much larger clone is one base away. The chain carries TRBV4-1 and TRBJ1-4, with D maybe TRBD1 (5 bases). This CDR3 has 15 amino acids. Germline assignment: CDR1 MGHRA and CDR2 YSYEKL. CDR3 in amino acids: CASSKDFGRAEKLFF. The CDR3 coding sequence is TGCGCCAGCAGCAAAGATTTCGGCAGGGCTGAAAAACTGTTTTTT.

This clonotype was counted only a few times. The V call is TRBV6-2 or TRBV6-3, the J call TRBJ2-5; D is unclear. The CDR3 has 12 residues. Trimming cost V 7 bases and J 7 bases, with 13 bases left between them. Germline CDR1 MNHEY, CDR2 SVGEGT. The CDR3, as DNA: TGTGCCAGCAAGCCGGGCCCAGGGACCCAGTACTTC. Translated: CASKPGPGTQYF.

The rearrangement uses TRBV5-6 and TRBJ1-2; D remains ambiguous. Trimming stripped 0 bases from V and 0 bases from J, with 9 bases between. CDR1 SGHDT and CDR2 YYEEEE come from the germline V gene. The CDR3 extends over 15 amino acids. The CDR3 nucleotides are TGTGCCAGCAGCTTGGGAGGTTTAGCTAACTATGGCTACACCTTC. Translated: CASSLGGLANYGYTF. Complete variable domain (other parts from reference TRBV5-6 and TRBJ1-2): DAGVTQSPTHLIKTRGQQVTLRCSPKSGHDTVSWYQQALGQGPQFIFQYYEEEERQRGNFPDRFSGHQFPNYSSELNVNALLLGDSALYLCASSLGGLANYGYTFGSGTRLTVV.

There are many counts of this clonotype. The chain is built from TRBV11-3 and TRBJ2-5; D possibly corresponds to TRBD2 (6 bases). Germline values: CDR1 SGHNT, CDR2 YENEEA. V was trimmed by 5 bases and J by 5 bases, leaving 21 bases between them. The CDR3 runs 16 residues. The CDR3 loop reads CASSPGGPIKRETQYF. The CDR3 DNA reads as TGTGCCAGCAGCCCCGGAGGGCCTATAAAAAGGGAGACCCAGTACTTC.

This clonotype was seen ten or more times. This chain joins TRBV5-1 and TRBJ2-2; a possible D gene is TRBD2 (6 bases). CDR1 and CDR2 from the germline V gene are SGHRS and YFSETQ. The CDR3 is 15 residues long. Deletions cut 2 bases from V and 3 bases from J, with 11 bases between. In nucleotides, the CDR3 is TGCGCCAGCAGCTTAGGAGGGGAGGACACCGGGGAGCTGTTTTTT. Translated, it gives CASSLGGEDTGELFF.

This clonotype occurred many times. The chain is built from TRBV14 and TRBJ2-7, with no clear D. Germline-derived CDR1 and CDR2 are SGHDN and FVKESK. The V end was cut by 3 bases, the J end by 3 bases, with 6 bases between. There are 12 residues in the CDR3. The CDR3 here is CASSQVDYEQYF. CDR3 DNA: TGTGCCAGCAGCCAGGTAGACTACGAGCAGTACTTC. Full variable domain (remainder filled in from reference TRBV14 and TRBJ2-7): EAGVTQFPSHSVIEKGQTVTLRCDPISGHDNLYWYRRVMGKEIKFLLHFVKESKQDESGMPNNRFLAERTGGTYSTLKVQPAELEDSGVYFCASSQVDYEQYFGPGTRLTVT.

This clonotype occurred many times. The chain employs TRBV4-1 and TRBJ1-1; TRBD1 aligns across 7 bases. This CDR3 has 14 residues. Germline V gives CDR1 MGHRA, CDR2 YSYEKL. Trimming took 1 base from V and 1 from J; bases not matched to a gene: 0. The CDR3 DNA sequence: TGCGCCAGCAGCCAAGGACAGGGGAACACTGAAGCTTTCTTT. This encodes CASSQGQGNTEAFF.

This clonotype was picked up many times. J is TRBJ1-1 and V is TRBV12-3 or TRBV12-4; 9 nucleotides match TRBD1. The length of the CDR3 is 15 residues. Trimming removed 6 bases from V and 2 bases from J; junction bases left unmatched: 7. The CDR3 protein is CASRSYRGPNTEAFF. CDR3 DNA sequence: TGTGCCAGCAGATCCTACAGGGGGCCCAACACTGAAGCTTTCTTT.

This clonotype has a count of ten or more. The chain recombines TRBV12-3 or TRBV12-4 with TRBJ1-6, with 7 bases that match TRBD1. Germline trimming cut 6 bases from V and 8 bases from J; bases unmatched to any gene: 4. This CDR3 is built from 13 residues. CDR3 nucleotide sequence: TGTGCCAGCAGCCGCGACAGGGATTCACCCCTCCACTTT. It codes for CASSRDRDSPLHF.

This clonotype was counted only a few times. V usage is TRBV5-4 and J usage is TRBJ2-2; either TRBD1 or TRBD2 may supply D (5 bases each). Germline V lookup: CDR1 SGHNT, CDR2 YYREEE (reference sequence). The CDR3 covers 14 residues. Trimming pared 0 bases from V and 4 bases from J, leaving 7 bases between. DNA for the CDR3: TGTGCCAGCAGCTTGGAAGGGACCACCGGGGAGCTGTTTTTT. Its protein is CASSLEGTTGELFF.

This clonotype showed up just a few times. The V and J genes are TRBV7-2 and TRBJ1-6; perhaps TRBD1 as D (5 bases). Germline assignment: CDR1 SGHTA and CDR2 FQGNSA. Trimming pared 5 bases from V and 7 bases from J, leaving 21 bases between. The CDR3 consists of 17 residues. The CDR3 nucleotides read TGTGCCAGCAGCCCCCCCCTGGGGCCCTCGGGGAATTCACCCCTCCACTTT. Amino acids: CASSPPLGPSGNSPLHF.

At least ten counts were recorded for this clonotype. The J gene is TRBJ2-3, the V gene TRBV7-2; a weak D match, TRBD2 (6 bases). V was shortened by 1 base and J by 11 bases, with 25 bases between the two germline ends. CDR3 length: 17 residues. Germline values: CDR1 SGHTA, CDR2 FQGNSA. The CDR3 DNA sequence: TGTGCCAGCAGCTTAGTGGGGATCACCAGGCTCTCGGGGGAGCAGTATTTT. This translates into CASSLVGITRLSGEQYF.

The table lists this clonotype with many counts. This chain connects TRBV20-1 to TRBJ2-3, with 14 bases lining up with TRBD2. The V gene's germline CDR1 is DFQATT and CDR2 SNEGSKA (reference sequence). This CDR3 contains 14 residues. The V and J ends lost 5 bases and 4 bases, in that order; junction bases with no gene match: 2. CDR3 nucleotides: TGCAGTGCTCTGACTAGCGGGAGGGCAGATACGCAGTATTTT. It yields the protein CSALTSGRADTQYF.

This clonotype came up a few times. The chain carries TRBV5-4 and TRBJ2-7; D might be TRBD2 (6 bases). Trimming removed 0 bases at V and 3 bases at J, with 13 bases between. This CDR3 region has 15 residues. CDR1 is SGHNT and CDR2 is YYREEE in the germline V gene (reference sequence). CDR3 region: CASSLGSGLNYEQYF. CDR3 DNA: TGTGCCAGCAGCTTGGGAAGCGGGCTGAACTACGAGCAGTACTTC. Complete variable domain (other parts from reference TRBV5-4 and TRBJ2-7): ETGVTQSPTHLIKTRGQQVTLRCSSQSGHNTVSWYQQALGQGPQFIFQYYREEENGRGNFPPRFSGLQFPNYSSELNVNALELDDSALYLCASSLGSGLNYEQYFGPGTRLTVT.

In its sample, this clonotype was seen many times. The V and J genes are TRBV7-8 and TRBJ2-3; no reliable D call. The V gene's germline CDR1 is SGHVS and CDR2 FQNEAQ. The CDR3 consists of 12 residues. Trimming left V 5 bases short and J 7 bases short, with 10 bases between. The CDR3 loop reads CASSQIGNTQYF. The CDR3 DNA is TGTGCCAGCAGCCAGATAGGGAATACGCAGTATTTT.

The sample holds many counts of this clonotype. This chain uses TRBV10-3 with TRBJ1-4, with 10 nucleotides matching TRBD1. CDR1 is ENHRY and CDR2 is SYGVKD in the germline V gene. The CDR3 contains 14 residues. The J segment lost 4 bases and the V segment lost 4 bases, leaving 0 bases of the junction unmatched. The CDR3 here is CAISGDRGNEKLFF. CDR3 DNA sequence: TGTGCCATCAGTGGGGACAGGGGTAATGAAAAACTGTTTTTT.

This clonotype occurred many times. V and J are TRBV14 and TRBJ2-1; D is ambiguous. The CDR3 contains 16 residues. From germline, CDR1 is SGHDN and CDR2 FVKESK. V lost 1 base and J lost 0, with 10 bases in between. The CDR3 nucleotides read TGTGCCAGCAGCCAAGCTGGTTTGGGCTCCTACAATGAGCAGTTCTTC. Amino acids: CASSQAGLGSYNEQFF.

This clonotype showed up many times. The V call is TRBV29-1, the J call TRBJ1-2; perhaps TRBD1 as D (5 bases). Trimming stripped 5 bases from V and 8 bases from J, with 12 bases between. In germline, CDR1 is SQVTM, CDR2 ANQGSEA. The CDR3 runs to 11 residues. In DNA form, the CDR3 reads TGCAGCGTTTCGGTAGGGGACGGCTACACCTTC. Translating gives CSVSVGDGYTF.

In this sample, this clonotype turned up many times. The CDR3 sequence is CASSQGPGQPYNEQFF. CDR3 bases: TGCGCCAGCAGCCAGGGTCCGGGACAGCCCTACAATGAGCAGTTCTTC. This chain uses TRBV4-3 with TRBJ2-1; TRBD1 matches at 7 bases. CDR1 is LGHNA and CDR2 is YSLEER in the germline V gene. The CDR3 length is 16 residues. V lost 3 bases, J lost 2 bases, and 7 bases stayed unmatched.

This clonotype was observed a few times. The chain couples TRBV29-1 to TRBJ2-5, with 9 bases that match TRBD1. Germline V gene lookup returns CDR1 SQVTM and CDR2 ANQGSEA. This CDR3 contains 15 residues. Trimming at V came to 7 bases and at J to 0 bases, leaving 9 bases not matched to a gene. CDR3 amino acids: CSARQGERYQETQYF. CDR3 nucleotide sequence: TGCAGCGCGAGACAGGGGGAGAGGTACCAAGAGACCCAGTACTTC.

This clonotype was observed many times. This chain connects TRBV20-1 to TRBJ1-2; a possible D gene is TRBD1 (5 bases). The V end lost 3 bases, the J end lost 0 bases, and 8 bases lay between the germline ends. Germline assignment: CDR1 DFQATT and CDR2 SNEGSKA (reference sequence). CDR3 size: 13 residues. The CDR3 region is CSASGGTNYGYTF. The CDR3 DNA reads as TGCAGTGCTAGCGGGGGTACTAACTATGGCTACACCTTC.

The sample holds many counts of this clonotype. The chain links TRBV20-1 to TRBJ1-5, with a tentative D call TRBD1 (6 bases). With 5 bases removed from V and 3 bases from J, the gap between germline ends came to 17 bases. The CDR3 loop spans 15 amino acids. Germline V gene sequence: CDR1 DFQATT, CDR2 SNEGSKA (reference sequence). In DNA, the CDR3 is TGCAGTGCTTCCCGCGGCAGGGGTTACAATCAGCCCCAGCATTTT. Its protein is CSASRGRGYNQPQHF.

This clonotype was found many times. The chain carries TRBV13 and TRBJ2-7; D remains ambiguous. The CDR3 runs 14 residues. Germline lookup yields CDR1 PRHDT and CDR2 FYEKMQ (reference sequence). Trimming removed 0 bases at V and 0 bases at J, with 6 bases between. Written as DNA, the CDR3 is TGTGCCAGCAGCTTAGGACGAGACTCCTACGAGCAGTACTTC. Translating it yields CASSLGRDSYEQYF. Full variable domain (rest looked up from reference TRBV13 and TRBJ2-7): AAGVIQSPRHLIKEKRETATLKCYPIPRHDTVYWYQQGPGQDPQFLISFYEKMQSDKGSIPDRFSAQQFSDYHSELNMSSLELGDSALYFCASSLGRDSYEQYFGPGTRLTVT.

This clonotype was counted ten times or more. The chain carries TRBV20-1 and TRBJ1-1, with a tentative D call TRBD1 (6 bases). Germline V gene data show CDR1 as DFQATT and CDR2 as SNEGSKA (reference sequence). Trimming left V 3 bases short and J 3 bases short, with 14 bases between. This CDR3 is built from 14 residues. The CDR3 protein is CSARLQGLYTEAFF. The CDR3 coding sequence is TGCAGTGCTAGGCTACAGGGTTTGTACACTGAAGCTTTCTTT.

The sample holds many counts of this clonotype. The V and J genes are TRBV10-1 and TRBJ2-7, with 11 bases identical to TRBD2. CDR1 and CDR2 (germline): WNHNN, SYGVQD (reference sequence). The CDR3 runs 13 residues. J gave up 6 bases and V 5 bases, and 3 bases lay outside the gene matches. The CDR3 reads CASSLAGGSEQYF. The CDR3 bases are TGCGCCAGCAGTCTAGCGGGAGGATCCGAGCAGTACTTC.

This clonotype showed up just a few times. The gene calls are TRBV15 and TRBJ1-2; no firm D call. The CDR3 contains 15 residues. Per the germline V gene, CDR1 is LNHNV and CDR2 is YYDKDF (reference sequence). Trimming cost V 0 bases and J 8 bases, with 16 bases left between them. Here the CDR3 reads CATSRDVTANAGYTF. DNA for the CDR3: TGTGCCACCAGCAGAGATGTAACGGCGAATGCGGGCTACACCTTC.